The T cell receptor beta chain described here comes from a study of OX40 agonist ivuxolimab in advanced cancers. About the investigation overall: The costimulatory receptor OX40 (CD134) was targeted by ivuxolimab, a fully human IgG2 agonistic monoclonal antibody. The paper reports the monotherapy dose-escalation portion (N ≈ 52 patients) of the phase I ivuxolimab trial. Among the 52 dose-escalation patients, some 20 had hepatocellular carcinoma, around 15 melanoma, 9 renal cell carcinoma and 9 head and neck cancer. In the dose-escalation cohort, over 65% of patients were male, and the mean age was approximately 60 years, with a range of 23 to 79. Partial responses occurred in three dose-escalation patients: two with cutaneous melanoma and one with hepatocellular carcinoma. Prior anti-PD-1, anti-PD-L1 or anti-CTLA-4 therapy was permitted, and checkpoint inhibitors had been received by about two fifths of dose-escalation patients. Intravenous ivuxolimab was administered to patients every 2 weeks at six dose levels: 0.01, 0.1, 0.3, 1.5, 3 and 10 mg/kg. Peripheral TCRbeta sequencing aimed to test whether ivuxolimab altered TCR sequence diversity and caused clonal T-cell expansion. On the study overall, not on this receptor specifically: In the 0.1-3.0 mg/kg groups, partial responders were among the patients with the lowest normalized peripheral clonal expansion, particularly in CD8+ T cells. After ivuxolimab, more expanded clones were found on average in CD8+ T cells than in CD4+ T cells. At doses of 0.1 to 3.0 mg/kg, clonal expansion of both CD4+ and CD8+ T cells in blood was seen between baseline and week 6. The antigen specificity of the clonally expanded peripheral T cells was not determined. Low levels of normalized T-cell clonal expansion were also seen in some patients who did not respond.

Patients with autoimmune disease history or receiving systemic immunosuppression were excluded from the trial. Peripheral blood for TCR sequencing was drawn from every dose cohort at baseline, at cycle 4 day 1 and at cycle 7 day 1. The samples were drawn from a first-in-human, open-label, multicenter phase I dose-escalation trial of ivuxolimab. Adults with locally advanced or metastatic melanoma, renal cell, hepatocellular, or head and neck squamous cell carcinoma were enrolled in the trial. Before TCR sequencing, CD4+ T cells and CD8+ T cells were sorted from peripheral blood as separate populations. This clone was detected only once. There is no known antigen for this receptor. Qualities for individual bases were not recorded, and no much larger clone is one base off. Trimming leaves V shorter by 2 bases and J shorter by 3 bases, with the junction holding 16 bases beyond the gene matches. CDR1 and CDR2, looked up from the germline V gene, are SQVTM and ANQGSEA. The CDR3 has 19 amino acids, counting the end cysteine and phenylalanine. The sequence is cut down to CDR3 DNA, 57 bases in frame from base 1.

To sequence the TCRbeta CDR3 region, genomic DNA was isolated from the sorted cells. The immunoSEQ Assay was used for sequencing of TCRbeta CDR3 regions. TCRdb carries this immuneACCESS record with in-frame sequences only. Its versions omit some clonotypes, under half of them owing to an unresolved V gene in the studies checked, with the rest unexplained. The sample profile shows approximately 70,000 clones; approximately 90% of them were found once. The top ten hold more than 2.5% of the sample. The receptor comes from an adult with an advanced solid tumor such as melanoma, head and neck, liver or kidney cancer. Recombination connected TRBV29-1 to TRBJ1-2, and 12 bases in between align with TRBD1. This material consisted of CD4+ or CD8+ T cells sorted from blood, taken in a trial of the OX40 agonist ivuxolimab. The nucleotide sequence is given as TGCAGCGTTGAACGAGAAAGGGCGGGACAGGGGGCTGGGGACTATGGCTACACCTTC. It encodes CSVERERAGQGAGDYGYTF.